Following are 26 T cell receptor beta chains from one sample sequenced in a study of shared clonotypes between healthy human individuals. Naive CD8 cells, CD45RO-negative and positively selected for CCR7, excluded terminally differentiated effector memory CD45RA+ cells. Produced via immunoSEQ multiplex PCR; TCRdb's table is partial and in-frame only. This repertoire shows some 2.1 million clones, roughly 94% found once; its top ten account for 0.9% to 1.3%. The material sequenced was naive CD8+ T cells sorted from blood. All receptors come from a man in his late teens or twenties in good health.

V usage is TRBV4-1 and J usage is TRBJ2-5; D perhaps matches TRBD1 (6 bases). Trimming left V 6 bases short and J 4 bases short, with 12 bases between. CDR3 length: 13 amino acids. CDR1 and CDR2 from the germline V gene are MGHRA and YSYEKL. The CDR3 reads CASRLTGTETQYF. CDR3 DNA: TGCGCCAGCAGACTTACAGGGACAGAGACCCAGTACTTC.

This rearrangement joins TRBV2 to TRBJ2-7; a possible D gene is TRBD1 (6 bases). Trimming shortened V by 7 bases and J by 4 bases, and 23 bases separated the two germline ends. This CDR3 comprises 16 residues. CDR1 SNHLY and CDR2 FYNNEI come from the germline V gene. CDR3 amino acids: CASTVEGGDRWYEQYF. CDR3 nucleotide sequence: TGTGCCAGCACCGTTGAAGGGGGAGACAGGTGGTACGAGCAGTACTTC.

The CDR3 coding sequence is TGCGCCAGCAGCCACAAGGATACAGGGACCTACGAGCAGTACTTC. Its protein product is CASSHKDTGTYEQYF. The V call is TRBV4-1, the J call TRBJ2-7; tentatively, D is TRBD1 (6 bases). CDR1 is MGHRA and CDR2 is YSYEKL in the germline V gene. CDR3 length equals 15 residues. Trimming took 3 bases from V and 2 from J, leaving 14 bases between them.

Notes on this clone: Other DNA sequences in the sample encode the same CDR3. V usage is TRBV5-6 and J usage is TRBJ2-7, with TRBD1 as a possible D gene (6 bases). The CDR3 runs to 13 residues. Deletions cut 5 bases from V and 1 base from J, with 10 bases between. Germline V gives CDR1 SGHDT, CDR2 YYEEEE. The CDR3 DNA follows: TGTGCCAGCAGATCTCAGGGGTCCTACGAGCAGTACTTC. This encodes CASRSQGSYEQYF.

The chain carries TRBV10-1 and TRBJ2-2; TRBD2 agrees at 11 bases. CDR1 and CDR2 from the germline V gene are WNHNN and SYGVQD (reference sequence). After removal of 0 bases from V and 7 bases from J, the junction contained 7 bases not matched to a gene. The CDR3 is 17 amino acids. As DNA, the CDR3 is TGCGCCAGCAGTGAGTCGGGACTAGCGGCGAGGGACGGGGAGCTGTTTTTT. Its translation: CASSESGLAARDGELFF.

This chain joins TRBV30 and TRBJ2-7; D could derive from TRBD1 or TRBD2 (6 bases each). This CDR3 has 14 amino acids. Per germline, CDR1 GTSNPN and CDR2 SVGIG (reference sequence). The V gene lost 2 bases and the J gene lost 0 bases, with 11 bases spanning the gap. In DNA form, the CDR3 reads TGTGCCTGGAGTTTGCGGGACACCTCCTACGAGCAGTACTTC. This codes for CAWSLRDTSYEQYF.

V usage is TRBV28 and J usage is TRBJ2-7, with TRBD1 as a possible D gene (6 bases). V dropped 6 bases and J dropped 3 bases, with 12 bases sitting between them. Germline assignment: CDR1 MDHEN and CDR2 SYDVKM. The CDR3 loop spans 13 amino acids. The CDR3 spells CASRLTGYYEQYF. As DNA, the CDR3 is TGTGCCAGCAGACTTACAGGGTACTACGAGCAGTACTTC.

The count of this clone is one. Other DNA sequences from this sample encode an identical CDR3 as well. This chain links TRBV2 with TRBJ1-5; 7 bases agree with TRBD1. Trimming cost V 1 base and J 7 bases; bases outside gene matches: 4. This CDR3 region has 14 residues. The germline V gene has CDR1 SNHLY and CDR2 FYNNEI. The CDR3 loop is CASSEGQGGQPQHF. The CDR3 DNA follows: TGTGCCAGCAGTGAAGGGCAGGGGGGGCAGCCCCAGCATTTT.

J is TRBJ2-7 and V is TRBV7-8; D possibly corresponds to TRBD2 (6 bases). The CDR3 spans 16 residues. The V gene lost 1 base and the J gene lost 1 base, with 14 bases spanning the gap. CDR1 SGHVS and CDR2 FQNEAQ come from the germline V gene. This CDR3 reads CASSLGEVTVSYEQYF. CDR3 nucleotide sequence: TGTGCCAGCAGCTTAGGGGAGGTTACCGTATCCTACGAGCAGTACTTC.

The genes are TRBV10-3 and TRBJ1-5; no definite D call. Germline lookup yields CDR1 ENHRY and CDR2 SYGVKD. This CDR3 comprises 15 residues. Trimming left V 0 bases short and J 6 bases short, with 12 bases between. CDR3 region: CAISESDDLGQPQHF. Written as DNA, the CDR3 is TGTGCCATCAGTGAGTCGGACGACCTGGGTCAGCCCCAGCATTTT.

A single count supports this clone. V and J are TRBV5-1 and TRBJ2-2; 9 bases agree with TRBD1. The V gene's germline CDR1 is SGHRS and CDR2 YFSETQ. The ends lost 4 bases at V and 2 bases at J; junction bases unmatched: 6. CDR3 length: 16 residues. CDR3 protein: CASSREGQGNTGELFF. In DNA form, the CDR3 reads TGCGCCAGCAGCAGGGAGGGACAGGGAAACACCGGGGAGCTGTTTTTT.

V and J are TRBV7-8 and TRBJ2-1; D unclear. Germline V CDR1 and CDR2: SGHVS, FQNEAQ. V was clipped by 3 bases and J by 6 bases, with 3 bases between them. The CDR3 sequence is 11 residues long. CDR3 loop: CASSFSNEQFF. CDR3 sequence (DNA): TGTGCCAGCAGCTTTAGCAATGAGCAGTTCTTC.

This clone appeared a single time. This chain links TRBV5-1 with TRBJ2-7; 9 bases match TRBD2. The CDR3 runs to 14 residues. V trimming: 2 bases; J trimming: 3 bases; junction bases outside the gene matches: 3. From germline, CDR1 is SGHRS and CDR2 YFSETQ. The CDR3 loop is CASSFGAGGYEQYF. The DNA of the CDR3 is TGCGCCAGCAGCTTTGGAGCGGGGGGCTACGAGCAGTACTTC. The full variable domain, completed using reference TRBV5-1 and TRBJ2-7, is KAGVTQTPRYLIKTRGQQVTLSCSPISGHRSVSWYQQTPGQGLQFLFEYFSETQRNKGNFPGRFSGRQFSNSRSEMNVSTLELGDSALYLCASSFGAGGYEQYFGPGTRLTVT.

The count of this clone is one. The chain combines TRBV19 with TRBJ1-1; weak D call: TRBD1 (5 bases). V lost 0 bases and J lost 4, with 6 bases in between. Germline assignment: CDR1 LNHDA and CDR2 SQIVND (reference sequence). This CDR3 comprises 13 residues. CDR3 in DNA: TGTGCCAGTAGTATAGAGGGGACCACTGAAGCTTTCTTT. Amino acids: CASSIEGTTEAFF.

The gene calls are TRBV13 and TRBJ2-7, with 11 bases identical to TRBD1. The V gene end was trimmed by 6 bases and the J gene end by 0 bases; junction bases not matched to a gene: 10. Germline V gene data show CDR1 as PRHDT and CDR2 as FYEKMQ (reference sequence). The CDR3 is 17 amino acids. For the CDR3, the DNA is TGTGCCAGCAGTTCCGGGACAGGGGGTCCCTTCTCCTACGAGCAGTACTTC. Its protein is CASSSGTGGPFSYEQYF.

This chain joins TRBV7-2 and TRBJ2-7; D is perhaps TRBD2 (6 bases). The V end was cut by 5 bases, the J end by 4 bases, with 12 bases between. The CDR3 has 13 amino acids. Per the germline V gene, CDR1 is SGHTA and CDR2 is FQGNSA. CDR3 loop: CASSPRGGYEQYF. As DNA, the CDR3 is TGTGCCAGCAGCCCCCGCGGAGGGTACGAGCAGTACTTC.

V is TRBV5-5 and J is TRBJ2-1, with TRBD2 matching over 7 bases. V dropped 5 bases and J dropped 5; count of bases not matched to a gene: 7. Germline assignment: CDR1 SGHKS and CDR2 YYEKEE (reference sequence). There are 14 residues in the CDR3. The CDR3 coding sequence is TGTGCCAGCAGATCCGGGACTATACACAATGAGCAGTTCTTC. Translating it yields CASRSGTIHNEQFF.

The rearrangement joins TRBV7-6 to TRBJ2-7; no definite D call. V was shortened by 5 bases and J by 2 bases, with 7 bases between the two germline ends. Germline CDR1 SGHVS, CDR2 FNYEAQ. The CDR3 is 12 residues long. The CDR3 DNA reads TGTGCCAGCAGCCTCTCCACCTACGAGCAGTACTTC. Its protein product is CASSLSTYEQYF.

The CDR3 region has the DNA TGTGCCAGCTCACCGAGGACTGGAGGTAGCACAGATACGCAGTATTTT. Translated: CASSPRTGGSTDTQYF. The chain is built from TRBV18 and TRBJ2-3; TRBD2 might be the D (5 bases). This CDR3 contains 16 residues. The germline CDR1 and CDR2 sequences are KGHSH and LQKENI. Trimming stripped 3 bases from V and 0 bases from J, with 13 bases between.

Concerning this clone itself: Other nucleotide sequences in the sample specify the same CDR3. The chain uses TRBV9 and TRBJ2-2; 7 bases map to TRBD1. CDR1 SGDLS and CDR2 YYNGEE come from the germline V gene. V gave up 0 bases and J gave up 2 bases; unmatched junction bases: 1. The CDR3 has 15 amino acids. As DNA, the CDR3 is TGTGCCAGCAGCGTAGAGGGGGCCAACACCGGGGAGCTGTTTTTT. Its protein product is CASSVEGANTGELFF.

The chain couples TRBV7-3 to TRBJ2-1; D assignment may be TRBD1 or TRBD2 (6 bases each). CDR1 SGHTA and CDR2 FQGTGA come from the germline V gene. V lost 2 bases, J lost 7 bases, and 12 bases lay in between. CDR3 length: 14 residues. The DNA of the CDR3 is TGTGCCAGCAGCTTATTAGGGGGGCGGAATGAGCAGTTCTTC. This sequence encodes CASSLLGGRNEQFF.

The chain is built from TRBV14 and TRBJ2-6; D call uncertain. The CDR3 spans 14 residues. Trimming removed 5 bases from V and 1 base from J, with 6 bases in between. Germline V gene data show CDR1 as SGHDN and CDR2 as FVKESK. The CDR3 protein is CASSAESGANVLTF. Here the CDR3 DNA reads TGTGCCAGCAGCGCGGAATCTGGGGCCAACGTCCTGACTTTC.

The DNA for the CDR3 is TGTGCCAGCAGTTCCGCGGGAGAGCAGTACTTC. Translated: CASSSAGEQYF. The chain carries TRBV6-5 and TRBJ2-7, with D perhaps TRBD2 (6 bases). The CDR3 has 11 amino acids. Germline lookup yields CDR1 MNHEY and CDR2 SVGAGI. V was clipped by 4 bases and J by 7 bases, with 8 bases between them.

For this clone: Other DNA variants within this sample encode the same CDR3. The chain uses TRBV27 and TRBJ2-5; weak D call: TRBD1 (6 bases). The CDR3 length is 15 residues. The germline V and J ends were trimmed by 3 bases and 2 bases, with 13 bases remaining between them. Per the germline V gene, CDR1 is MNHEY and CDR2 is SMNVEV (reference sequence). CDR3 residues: CASSLIGGSQETQYF. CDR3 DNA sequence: TGTGCCAGCAGTTTGATAGGGGGTTCGCAAGAGACCCAGTACTTC.

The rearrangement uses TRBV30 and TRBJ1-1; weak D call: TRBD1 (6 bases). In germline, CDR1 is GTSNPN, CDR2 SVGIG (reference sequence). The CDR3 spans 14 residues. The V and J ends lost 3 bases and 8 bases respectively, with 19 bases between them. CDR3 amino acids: CAWSPRNGQSEAFF. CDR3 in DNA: TGTGCCTGGAGCCCCCGCAATGGACAGTCAGAAGCTTTCTTT.

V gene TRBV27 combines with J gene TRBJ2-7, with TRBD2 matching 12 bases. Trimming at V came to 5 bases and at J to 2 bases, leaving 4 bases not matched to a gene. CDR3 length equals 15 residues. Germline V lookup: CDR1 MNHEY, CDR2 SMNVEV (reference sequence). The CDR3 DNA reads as TGTGCCAGCAGTCCATCTAGCGGGGGGGCCTACGAGCAGTACTTC. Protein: CASSPSSGGAYEQYF.